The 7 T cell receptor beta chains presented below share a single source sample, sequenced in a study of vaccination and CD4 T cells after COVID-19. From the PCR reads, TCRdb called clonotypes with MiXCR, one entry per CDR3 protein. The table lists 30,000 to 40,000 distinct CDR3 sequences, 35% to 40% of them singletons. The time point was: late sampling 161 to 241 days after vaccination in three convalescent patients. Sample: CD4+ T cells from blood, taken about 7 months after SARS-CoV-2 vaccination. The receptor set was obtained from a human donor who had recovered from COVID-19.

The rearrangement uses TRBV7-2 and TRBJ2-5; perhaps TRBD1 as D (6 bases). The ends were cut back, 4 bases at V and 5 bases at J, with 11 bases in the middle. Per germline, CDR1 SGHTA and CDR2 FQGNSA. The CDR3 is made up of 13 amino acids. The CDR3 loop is CASSSYRVETQYF. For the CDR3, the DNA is TGTGCCAGCAGCTCATACAGGGTTGAGACCCAGTACTTC.

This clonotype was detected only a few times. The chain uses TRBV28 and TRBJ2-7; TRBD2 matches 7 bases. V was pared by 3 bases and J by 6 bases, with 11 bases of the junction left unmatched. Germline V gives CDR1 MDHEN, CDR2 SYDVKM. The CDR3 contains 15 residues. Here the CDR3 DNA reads TGTGCCAGCAGTTTGTCTTTGGGCAGGGAGGGCGAGCAGTACTTC. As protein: CASSLSLGREGEQYF.

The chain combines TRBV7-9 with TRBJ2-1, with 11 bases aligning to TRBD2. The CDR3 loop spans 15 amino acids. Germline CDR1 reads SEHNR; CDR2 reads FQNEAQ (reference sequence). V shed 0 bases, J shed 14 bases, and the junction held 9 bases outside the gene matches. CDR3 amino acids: CASSLAIAGGPDEFF. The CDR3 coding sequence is TGTGCCAGCAGCTTAGCTATAGCGGGAGGGCCTGATGAGTTCTTC.

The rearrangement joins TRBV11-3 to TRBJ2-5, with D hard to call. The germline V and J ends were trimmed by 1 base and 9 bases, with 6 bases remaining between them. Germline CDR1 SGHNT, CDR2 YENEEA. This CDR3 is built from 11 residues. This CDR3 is CASSLGWAQYF. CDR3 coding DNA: TGTGCCAGCAGCTTAGGCTGGGCCCAGTACTTC.

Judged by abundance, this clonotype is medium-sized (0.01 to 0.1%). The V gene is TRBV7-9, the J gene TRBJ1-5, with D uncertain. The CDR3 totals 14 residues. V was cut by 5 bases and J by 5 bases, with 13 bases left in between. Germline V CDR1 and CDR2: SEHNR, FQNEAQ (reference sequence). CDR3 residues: CASSAATFDQPQHF. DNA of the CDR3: TGTGCCAGCAGCGCCGCCACCTTCGATCAGCCCCAGCATTTT.

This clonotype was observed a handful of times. The CDR3 bases are TGTGCCACCAGTATCGGACTAGCGGGAGTAAATGAGCAGTTCTTC. Translated, it gives CATSIGLAGVNEQFF. This sequence joins TRBV24-1 and TRBJ2-1; 13 bases agree with TRBD2. Trimming cost V 6 bases and J 7 bases; bases outside gene matches: 5. The CDR3 runs 15 residues. Germline V CDR1 and CDR2: KGHDR, SFDVKD.

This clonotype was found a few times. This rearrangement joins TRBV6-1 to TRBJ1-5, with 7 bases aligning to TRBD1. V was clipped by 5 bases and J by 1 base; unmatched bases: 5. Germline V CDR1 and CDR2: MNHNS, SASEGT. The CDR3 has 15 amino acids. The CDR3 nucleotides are TGTGCCAGCAGTAGACAGGGAGGAAGCAATCAGCCCCAGCATTTT. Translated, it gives CASSRQGGSNQPQHF.